A selection of T cell receptor beta chains follows, all from one sample in a study of OX40 agonist ivuxolimab in advanced cancers. Generated by immunoSEQ multiplex PCR, the TCRdb table keeps only in-frame clones and is missing some. This repertoire shows fewer than 30,000 clones, 81% found once; its top ten account for roughly 30%. The sample was CD4+ or CD8+ T cells sorted from blood, taken in a trial of the OX40 agonist ivuxolimab. The receptors stem from an adult with an advanced solid tumor such as melanoma, head and neck, liver or kidney cancer. Both conserved end residues are part of each CDR3. A D gene is named only where the DNA matches it firmly. A row's size may be missing; if present it is once, few, many or a size class.

CDR3 length: 14; D gene: -; clone size: -; J gene: TRBJ2-7; V gene: TRBV29-1; CDR3 DNA: TGCAGCGTTGACTTTGGTCAACGGGGCTACGAGCAGTACTTC; CDR3 protein: CSVDFGQRGYEQYF
CDR3 length: 15; D gene: TRBD1; clone size: -; J gene: TRBJ2-7; V gene: TRBV6-9; CDR3 DNA: TGTGCCAGCAAACCGGAACGGACAGGGGCCTACGAGCAGTACTTC; CDR3 protein: CASKPERTGAYEQYF
CDR3 length: 13; D gene: -; clone size: -; J gene: TRBJ1-2; V gene: TRBV7-2; CDR3 DNA: TGTGCCAGCAGCAACGACCGGCTCTATGGCTACACCTTC; CDR3 protein: CASSNDRLYGYTF
CDR3 length: 15; D gene: TRBD2; clone size: -; J gene: TRBJ2-5; V gene: TRBV18; CDR3 DNA: TGTGCCAGCTCACCTCGCGGGGGGCCCTGGGAGACCCAGTACTTC; CDR3 protein: CASSPRGGPWETQYF
CDR3 length: 13; D gene: -; clone size: -; J gene: TRBJ2-5; V gene: TRBV7-7; CDR3 DNA: TGTGCTAGCAGCCCATCACCGTCGGGGACCCAGTACTTC; CDR3 protein: CASSPSPSGTQYF
CDR3 length: 12; D gene: -; clone size: -; J gene: TRBJ1-2; V gene: TRBV19; CDR3 DNA: TGTGCCAGTAGTATTGGAGGACATGGCTACACCTTC; CDR3 protein: CASSIGGHGYTF
CDR3 length: 15; D gene: -; clone size: -; J gene: TRBJ2-1; V gene: TRBV19; CDR3 DNA: TGTGCCAGTAGTATAGACCCTGGGAGCTACAATGAGCAGTTCTTC; CDR3 protein: CASSIDPGSYNEQFF
CDR3 length: 17; D gene: TRBD2; clone size: -; J gene: TRBJ2-3; V gene: TRBV11-2; CDR3 DNA: TGTGCCAGCAGCCCAAGGAGGGTAGCGGGACTCTCAGATACGCAGTATTTT; CDR3 protein: CASSPRRVAGLSDTQYF
CDR3 length: 13; D gene: -; clone size: -; J gene: TRBJ2-7; V gene: TRBV7-9; CDR3 DNA: TGTGCCAGCAGCCCAGCCTTTTCCTACGAGCAGTACTTC; CDR3 protein: CASSPAFSYEQYF
CDR3 length: 15; D gene: -; clone size: -; J gene: TRBJ1-5; V gene: TRBV19; CDR3 DNA: TGTGCCAGTAGACAAGGACCCGGGGGAAATCAGCCCCAGCATTTT; CDR3 protein: CASRQGPGGNQPQHF
CDR3 length: 15; D gene: -; clone size: once; J gene: TRBJ1-2; V gene: TRBV7-2; CDR3 DNA: TGTGCCAGCAGACCCTATGGGATTGCTTTCTATGGCTACACCTTC; CDR3 protein: CASRPYGIAFYGYTF
CDR3 length: 15; D gene: -; clone size: medium-sized; J gene: TRBJ2-3; V gene: TRBV2; CDR3 DNA: TGTGCCAGCAGTGGGGAGGGGGGCCACACAGATACGCAGTATTTT; CDR3 protein: CASSGEGGHTDTQYF
CDR3 length: 16; D gene: TRBD2; clone size: -; J gene: TRBJ2-1; V gene: TRBV5-4; CDR3 DNA: TGTGCCAGCAGCTTGGAGGGACTAGCGGGTGGGAGGGAGCAGTTCTTC; CDR3 protein: CASSLEGLAGGREQFF
CDR3 length: 13; D gene: -; clone size: -; J gene: TRBJ1-1; V gene: TRBV2; CDR3 DNA: TGTGCCAGCAGGAGAGGGGGGACTGATCGGGCTTTCTTT; CDR3 protein: CASRRGGTDRAFF
CDR3 length: 14; D gene: -; clone size: -; J gene: TRBJ2-7; V gene: TRBV7-2; CDR3 DNA: TGTGCCAGCAGCTATTTACAGGGCTGGGACGAGCAGTACTTC; CDR3 protein: CASSYLQGWDEQYF
CDR3 length: 16; D gene: TRBD1; clone size: -; J gene: TRBJ1-3; V gene: TRBV4-1; CDR3 DNA: TGCGCCAGCAGCCAAGATGGGACAGGGGCTGGAAACACCATATATTTT; CDR3 protein: CASSQDGTGAGNTIYF
CDR3 length: 13; D gene: -; clone size: -; J gene: TRBJ2-7; V gene: TRBV5-1; CDR3 DNA: TGCGCCAGCAGCTTTGGAGGGGACTACGAGCAGTACTTC; CDR3 protein: CASSFGGDYEQYF
CDR3 length: 14; D gene: -; clone size: -; J gene: TRBJ1-2; V gene: TRBV29-1; CDR3 DNA: TGCAGCGTTGAAGGGAGGACGGAAGACTATGGCTACACCTTC; CDR3 protein: CSVEGRTEDYGYTF
CDR3 length: 16; D gene: TRBD1; clone size: -; J gene: TRBJ1-2; V gene: TRBV6-1; CDR3 DNA: TGTGCCAGCAGTGAAGCCGTAGGGACAGGGAGATATGGCTACACCTTC; CDR3 protein: CASSEAVGTGRYGYTF
CDR3 length: 13; D gene: -; clone size: few; J gene: TRBJ2-7; V gene: TRBV9; CDR3 DNA: TGTGCCAGCAGCCTTGGGGACTTCTACGAGCAGTACTTC; CDR3 protein: CASSLGDFYEQYF
CDR3 length: 16; D gene: -; clone size: -; J gene: TRBJ2-7; V gene: TRBV6-1; CDR3 DNA: TGTGCCAGCAGTGAATCCCCAGGGGGGCAGTGGTACGAGCAGTACTTC; CDR3 protein: CASSESPGGQWYEQYF
CDR3 length: 14; D gene: TRBD1; clone size: once; J gene: TRBJ1-1; V gene: TRBV4-1; CDR3 DNA: TGCGCCAGCAGCCAATCAGGGGGCTTCACTGAAGCTTTCTTT; CDR3 protein: CASSQSGGFTEAFF
CDR3 length: 14; D gene: -; clone size: -; J gene: TRBJ2-2; V gene: TRBV4-2; CDR3 DNA: TGTGCCAGCAGCTTGAGGGACAAGGCCGGGGAGCTGTTTTTT; CDR3 protein: CASSLRDKAGELFF
CDR3 length: 11; D gene: -; clone size: -; J gene: TRBJ2-2; V gene: TRBV7-9; CDR3 DNA: TGTGCCGGCCGTGGGATCGGGGAGCTGTTTTTT; CDR3 protein: CAGRGIGELFF
CDR3 length: 15; D gene: TRBD1; clone size: -; J gene: TRBJ2-7; V gene: TRBV15; CDR3 DNA: TGTGCCACCAGCGGACAGGGGGCTATAGGCCACGAGCAGTACTTC; CDR3 protein: CATSGQGAIGHEQYF
CDR3 length: 13; D gene: TRBD1; clone size: -; J gene: TRBJ2-7; V gene: TRBV30; CDR3 DNA: TGTGCCTGGAATACGGGACAGGGCTACGAGCAGTACTTC; CDR3 protein: CAWNTGQGYEQYF
CDR3 length: 14; D gene: -; clone size: once; J gene: TRBJ2-1; V gene: TRBV30; CDR3 DNA: TGTGCCTGGAGGCCCCTCGCGGTCTACAATGAGCAGTTCTTC; CDR3 protein: CAWRPLAVYNEQFF
CDR3 length: 17; D gene: TRBD1; clone size: once; J gene: TRBJ2-2; V gene: TRBV2; CDR3 DNA: TGTGCCAGCAGTGCCTTAACAGGGGTACAGCACACCGGGGAGCTGTTTTTT; CDR3 protein: CASSALTGVQHTGELFF